The 12 T cell receptor beta chains in this list originate from one sample, sequenced in a study of chemoradiotherapy in HPV16-positive cancers. Produced via immunoSEQ multiplex PCR; TCRdb's table is partial and in-frame only. The sample consists of about 34,000 clones, around 92% of them appearing once. Sequenced here: blood, sampled from a patient who underwent chemoradiotherapy. All receptors come from a human donor with HPV-associated anogenital cancer.

This rearrangement joins TRBV11-3 to TRBJ2-3, with 8 bases lining up with TRBD2. The J segment lost 3 bases and the V segment lost 5 bases, leaving 7 bases of the junction unmatched. This CDR3 has 15 amino acids. Germline V gene data show CDR1 as SGHNT and CDR2 as YENEEA. DNA of the CDR3: TGTGCCAGCAGCCCTGGGACTAGGGGGACAGATACGCAGTATTTT. Amino acid sequence: CASSPGTRGTDTQYF.

The chain is built from TRBV2 and TRBJ2-3; 14 bases fit TRBD2. Germline CDR1 reads SNHLY; CDR2 reads FYNNEI. Trimming took 4 bases from V and 5 from J; bases not matched to a gene: 8. The CDR3 is made up of 17 amino acids. The CDR3 DNA reads as TGTGCCAGCAGTGGACTAGCGGGGGGGAACGGCAGAGATACGCAGTATTTT. Its protein is CASSGLAGGNGRDTQYF.

The rearrangement joins TRBV6-6 to TRBJ2-1; the D gene is possibly TRBD2 (7 bases). This CDR3 spans 15 amino acids. From germline, CDR1 is MNHNY and CDR2 SVGAGI (reference sequence). Trimming took off 3 bases at V and 4 bases at J, with 13 bases between the two ends. The CDR3 DNA reads as TGTGCCAGCAGTTATTCGAGGGGGGGTTACAATGAGCAGTTCTTC. Its translation: CASSYSRGGYNEQFF.

The chain uses TRBV18 and TRBJ1-1; TRBD1 agrees at 10 bases. This CDR3 is built from 16 residues. The V gene's germline CDR1 is KGHSH and CDR2 LQKENI. The V and J ends lost 3 bases and 0 bases, in that order; junction bases with no gene match: 4. Written as DNA, the CDR3 is TGTGCCAGCTCACCGGGACAGGGGAGTTTGAACACTGAAGCTTTCTTT. This gives the protein CASSPGQGSLNTEAFF.

This clone was detected once. V and J are TRBV6-5 and TRBJ2-1; D is unresolved. This CDR3 contains 14 residues. Germline assignment: CDR1 MNHEY and CDR2 SVGAGI. The ends were cut back, 4 bases at V and 3 bases at J, with 10 bases in the middle. CDR3 sequence: CASSSFRDYNEQFF. DNA for the CDR3: TGTGCCAGCAGTTCCTTTCGAGACTACAATGAGCAGTTCTTC.

The chain has TRBV29-1 and TRBJ1-1; D not resolved. The CDR3 covers 14 residues. V was clipped by 6 bases and J by 4 bases, with 18 bases between them. The germline gives CDR1 SQVTM, CDR2 ANQGSEA. The DNA for the CDR3 is TGCAGCGTGCGGGCCCCAGCGAGGGTCACTGAAGCTTTCTTT. Its protein product is CSVRAPARVTEAFF.

This chain links TRBV11-2 with TRBJ2-1, with D hard to call. The V gene lost 0 bases and the J gene lost 6 bases, with 9 bases spanning the gap. The CDR3 contains 14 residues. Germline assignment: CDR1 SGHAT and CDR2 FQNNGV. The CDR3 sequence is CASSLEGYRNEQFF. In DNA form, the CDR3 reads TGTGCCAGCAGCTTAGAAGGTTACCGCAATGAGCAGTTCTTC.

The chain has TRBV30 and TRBJ1-6, with TRBD1 matching over 8 bases. CDR1 is GTSNPN and CDR2 is SVGIG in the germline V gene (reference sequence). With 2 bases clipped from V and 9 bases from J, the junction kept 6 bases outside the gene matches. The length of the CDR3 is 14 residues. The CDR3 region has the DNA TGTGCCTGGAGTCAGCCAGGGGGCTTTTCACCCCTCCACTTT. Protein: CAWSQPGGFSPLHF.

CDR3 protein: CASSLGTNSYEQYF. DNA for the CDR3: TGTGCCAGCAGCCTGGGGACCAACTCCTACGAGCAGTACTTC. This chain connects TRBV11-3 to TRBJ2-7; D tentatively reads TRBD1 or TRBD2 (5 bases each). The CDR3 length is 14 residues. V dropped 5 bases and J dropped 0 bases, with 11 bases sitting between them. CDR1 is SGHNT and CDR2 is YENEEA in the germline V gene. Variable domain in full (rest from reference TRBV11-3 and TRBJ2-7): EAGVVQSPRYKIIEKKQPVAFWCNPISGHNTLYWYLQNLGQGPELLIRYENEEAVDDSQLPKDRFSAERLKGVDSTLKIQPAELGDSAVYLCASSLGTNSYEQYFGPGTRLTVT.

V and J are TRBV5-5 and TRBJ2-7; D is perhaps TRBD1 or TRBD2 (5 bases each). This CDR3 comprises 15 residues. CDR1 is SGHKS and CDR2 is YYEKEE in the germline V gene (reference sequence). Deletions cut 4 bases from V and 2 bases from J, with 16 bases between. The CDR3 DNA reads TGTGCCAGCAGCCCGGCACCGGGACGGACCTACGAGCAGTACTTC. This translates into CASSPAPGRTYEQYF.

The chain employs TRBV7-2 and TRBJ1-1; D uncertain. The CDR3 runs 12 residues. V lost 4 bases and J 7 bases, leaving 10 bases between the germline ends. Germline values: CDR1 SGHTA, CDR2 FQGNSA. The CDR3 is CASSWNSGEAFF. CDR3 in DNA: TGTGCCAGCAGCTGGAACTCGGGTGAAGCTTTCTTT.

This clone appeared a single time. The rearrangement uses TRBV11-1 and TRBJ2-5; D ambiguous. Germline V gene sequence: CDR1 SGHAT, CDR2 FQDESV (reference sequence). The ends were cut back, 4 bases at V and 5 bases at J, with 17 bases in the middle. The CDR3 runs 15 residues. The CDR3 sequence is CASSYHPGGLETQYF. Written as DNA, the CDR3 is TGTGCCAGCAGCTACCATCCGGGTGGGTTGGAGACCCAGTACTTC.